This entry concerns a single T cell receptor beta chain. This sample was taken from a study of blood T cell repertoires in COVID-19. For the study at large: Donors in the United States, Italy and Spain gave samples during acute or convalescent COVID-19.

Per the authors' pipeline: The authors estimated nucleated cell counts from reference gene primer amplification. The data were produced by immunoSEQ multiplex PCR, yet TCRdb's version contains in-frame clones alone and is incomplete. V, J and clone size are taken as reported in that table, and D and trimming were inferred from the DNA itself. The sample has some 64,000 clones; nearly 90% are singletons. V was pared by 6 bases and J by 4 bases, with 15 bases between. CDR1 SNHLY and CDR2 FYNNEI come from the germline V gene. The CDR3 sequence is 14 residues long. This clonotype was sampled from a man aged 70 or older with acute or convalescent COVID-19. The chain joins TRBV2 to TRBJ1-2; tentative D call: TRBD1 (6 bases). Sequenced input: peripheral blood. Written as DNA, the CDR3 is TGTGCCAGCAGGGGCAGGGGCACGAGCTATGGCTACACCTTC. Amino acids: CASRGRGTSYGYTF.